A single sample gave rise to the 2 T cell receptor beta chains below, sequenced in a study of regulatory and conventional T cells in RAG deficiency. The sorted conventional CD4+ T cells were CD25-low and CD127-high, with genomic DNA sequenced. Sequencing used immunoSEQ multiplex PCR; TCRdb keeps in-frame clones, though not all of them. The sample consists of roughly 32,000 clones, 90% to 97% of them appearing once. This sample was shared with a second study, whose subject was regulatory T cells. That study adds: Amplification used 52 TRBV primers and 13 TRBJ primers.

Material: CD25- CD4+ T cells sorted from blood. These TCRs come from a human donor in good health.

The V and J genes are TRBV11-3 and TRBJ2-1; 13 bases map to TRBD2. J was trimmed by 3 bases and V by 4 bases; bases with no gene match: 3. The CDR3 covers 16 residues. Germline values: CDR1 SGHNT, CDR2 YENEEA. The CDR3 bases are TGTGCCAGCAGCTCTGGGACTAGCGGGGTCTACAATGAGCAGTTCTTC. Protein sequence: CASSSGTSGVYNEQFF.

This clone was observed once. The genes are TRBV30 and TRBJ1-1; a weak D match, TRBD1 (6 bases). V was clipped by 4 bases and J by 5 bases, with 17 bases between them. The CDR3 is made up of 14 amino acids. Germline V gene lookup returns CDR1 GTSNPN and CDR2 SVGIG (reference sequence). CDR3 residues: CAWTDAGVGTEAFF. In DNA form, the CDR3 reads TGTGCCTGGACAGATGCAGGGGTTGGAACTGAAGCTTTCTTT.